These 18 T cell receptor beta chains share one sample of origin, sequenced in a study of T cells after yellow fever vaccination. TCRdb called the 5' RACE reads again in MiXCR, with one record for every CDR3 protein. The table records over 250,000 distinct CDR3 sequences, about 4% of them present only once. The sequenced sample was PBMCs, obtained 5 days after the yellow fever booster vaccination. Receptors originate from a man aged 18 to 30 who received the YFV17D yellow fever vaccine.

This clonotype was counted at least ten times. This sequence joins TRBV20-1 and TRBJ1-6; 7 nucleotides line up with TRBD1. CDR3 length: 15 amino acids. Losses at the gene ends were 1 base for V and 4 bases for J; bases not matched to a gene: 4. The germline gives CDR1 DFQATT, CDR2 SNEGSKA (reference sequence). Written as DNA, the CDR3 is TGCAGTGCTAGAGGCCGGGACAGTTATAATTCACCCCTCCACTTT. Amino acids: CSARGRDSYNSPLHF.

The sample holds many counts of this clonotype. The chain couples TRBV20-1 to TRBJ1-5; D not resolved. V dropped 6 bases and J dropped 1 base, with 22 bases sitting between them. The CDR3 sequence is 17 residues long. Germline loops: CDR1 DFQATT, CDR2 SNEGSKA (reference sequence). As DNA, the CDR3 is TGCAGTGCCGATTCGGGGAAAAGCAGGACGAGCAATCAGCCCCAGCATTTT. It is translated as CSADSGKSRTSNQPQHF.

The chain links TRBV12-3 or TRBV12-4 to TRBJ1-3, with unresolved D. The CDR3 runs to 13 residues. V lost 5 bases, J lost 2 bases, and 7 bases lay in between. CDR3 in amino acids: CASSLLTGNTIYF. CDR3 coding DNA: TGTGCCAGCAGTCTACTCACTGGAAACACCATATATTTT.

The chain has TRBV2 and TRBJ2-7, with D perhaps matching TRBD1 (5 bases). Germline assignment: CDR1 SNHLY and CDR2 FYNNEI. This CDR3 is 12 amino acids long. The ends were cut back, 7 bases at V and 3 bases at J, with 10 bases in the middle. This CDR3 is CASTGMDYEQYF. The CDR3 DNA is TGTGCCAGCACAGGGATGGACTACGAGCAGTACTTC.

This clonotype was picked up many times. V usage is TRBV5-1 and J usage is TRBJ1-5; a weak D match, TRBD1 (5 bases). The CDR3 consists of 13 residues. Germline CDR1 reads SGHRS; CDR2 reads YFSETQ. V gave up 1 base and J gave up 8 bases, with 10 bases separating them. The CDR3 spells CASSLKPGEPQHF. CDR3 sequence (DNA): TGCGCCAGCAGCTTGAAACCGGGGGAGCCCCAGCATTTT.

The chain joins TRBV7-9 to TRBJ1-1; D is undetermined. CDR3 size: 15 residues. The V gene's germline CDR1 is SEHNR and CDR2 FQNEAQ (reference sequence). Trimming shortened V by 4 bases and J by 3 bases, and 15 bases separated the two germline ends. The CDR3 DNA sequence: TGTGCCAGCAGCTCGAGTAGGGCGGCGGACACTGAAGCTTTCTTT. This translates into CASSSSRAADTEAFF.

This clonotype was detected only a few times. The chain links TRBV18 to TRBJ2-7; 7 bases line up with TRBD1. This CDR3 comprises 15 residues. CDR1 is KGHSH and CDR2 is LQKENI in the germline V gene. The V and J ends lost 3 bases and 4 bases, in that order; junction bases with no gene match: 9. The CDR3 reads CASSPPETGRYEQYF. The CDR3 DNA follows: TGTGCCAGCTCACCTCCAGAGACAGGGAGATACGAGCAGTACTTC.

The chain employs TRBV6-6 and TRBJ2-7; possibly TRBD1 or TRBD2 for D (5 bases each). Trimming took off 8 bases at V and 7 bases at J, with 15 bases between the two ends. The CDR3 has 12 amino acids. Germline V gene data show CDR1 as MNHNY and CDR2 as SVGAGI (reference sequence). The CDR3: CASGSNGAEQYF. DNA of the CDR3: TGTGCCAGCGGGAGTAACGGGGCTGAGCAGTACTTC.

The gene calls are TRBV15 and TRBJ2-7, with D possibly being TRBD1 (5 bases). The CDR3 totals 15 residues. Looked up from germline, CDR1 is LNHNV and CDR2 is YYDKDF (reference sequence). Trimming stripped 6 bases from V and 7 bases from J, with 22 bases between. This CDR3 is CATRDSRAPVGEQYV. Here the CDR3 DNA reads TGTGCCACCAGAGACTCCAGGGCTCCTGTTGGAGAGCAGTACGTC.

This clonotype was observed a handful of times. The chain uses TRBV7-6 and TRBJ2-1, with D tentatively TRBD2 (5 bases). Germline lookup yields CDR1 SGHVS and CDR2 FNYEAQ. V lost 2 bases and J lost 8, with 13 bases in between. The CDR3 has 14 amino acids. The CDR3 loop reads CASSLSRSRDEQFF. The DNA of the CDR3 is TGTGCCAGCAGCTTAAGCAGATCGAGGGATGAGCAGTTCTTC.

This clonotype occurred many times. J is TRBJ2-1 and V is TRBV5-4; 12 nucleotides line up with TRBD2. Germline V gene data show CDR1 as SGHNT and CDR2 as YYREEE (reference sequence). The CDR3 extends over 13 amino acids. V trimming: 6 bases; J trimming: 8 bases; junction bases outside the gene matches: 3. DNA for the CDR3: TGTGCCAGCAAACTAGCGGGGGGAGATGAGCAGTTCTTC. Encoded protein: CASKLAGGDEQFF.

This CDR3 reads CASSYFRDRGADTQYF. The CDR3 DNA reads TGTGCCAGCAGTTACTTCCGAGACAGGGGCGCAGATACGCAGTATTTT. This chain connects TRBV6-2 or TRBV6-3 to TRBJ2-3, with 8 bases that match TRBD1. The CDR3 contains 16 residues. The germline CDR1 and CDR2 sequences are MNHEY and SVGEGT. Trimming cost V 1 base and J 4 bases; bases outside gene matches: 7.

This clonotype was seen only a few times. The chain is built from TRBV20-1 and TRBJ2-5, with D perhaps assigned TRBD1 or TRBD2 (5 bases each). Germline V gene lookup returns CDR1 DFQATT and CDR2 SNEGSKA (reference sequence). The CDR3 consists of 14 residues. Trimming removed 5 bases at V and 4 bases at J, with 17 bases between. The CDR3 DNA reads TGCAGTGCTCCTGGGACCGCTGGGAGAGAGACCCAGTACTTC. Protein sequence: CSAPGTAGRETQYF.

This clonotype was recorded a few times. CDR3 protein: CATSRDRYLQGDYTF. The CDR3 DNA reads TGTGCCACCAGCAGAGATCGGTATCTCCAGGGAGACTACACCTTC. The chain uses TRBV15 and TRBJ1-2; D is perhaps TRBD1 (5 bases). V was cut by 0 bases and J by 10 bases, with 18 bases left in between. Germline V gives CDR1 LNHNV, CDR2 YYDKDF (reference sequence). CDR3 length: 15 amino acids.

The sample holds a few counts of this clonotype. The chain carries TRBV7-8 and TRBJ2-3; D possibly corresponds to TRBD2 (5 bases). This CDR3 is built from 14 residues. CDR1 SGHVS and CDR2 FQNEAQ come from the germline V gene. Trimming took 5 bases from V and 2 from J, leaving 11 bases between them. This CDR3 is CASSRDPDTDTQYF. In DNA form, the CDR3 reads TGTGCCAGCAGCCGGGATCCTGACACAGATACGCAGTATTTT.

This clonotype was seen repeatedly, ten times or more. CDR3 sequence reads: CASSLVGQNNEQFF. The CDR3 region has the DNA TGTGCCAGCAGCTTAGTAGGGCAGAACAATGAGCAGTTCTTC. This rearrangement joins TRBV11-3 to TRBJ2-1, with D hard to call. V lost 1 base to trimming and J lost 5 bases, with 9 bases between them. The length of the CDR3 is 14 residues. CDR1 is SGHNT and CDR2 is YENEEA in the germline V gene.

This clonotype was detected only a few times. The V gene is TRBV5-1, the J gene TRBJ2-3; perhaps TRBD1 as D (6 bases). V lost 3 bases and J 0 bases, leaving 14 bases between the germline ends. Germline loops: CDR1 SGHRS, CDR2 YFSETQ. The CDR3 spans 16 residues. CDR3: CASSSDRSTSTDTQYF. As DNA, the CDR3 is TGCGCCAGCAGCTCGGACAGAAGCACTAGCACAGATACGCAGTATTTT.

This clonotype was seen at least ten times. CDR3 in DNA: TGTGCCAGCAGTTTCAGGGGGCCCTACGAGCAGTACTTC. It yields the protein CASSFRGPYEQYF. V usage is TRBV12-3 or TRBV12-4 and J usage is TRBJ2-7; 8 bases are a match to TRBD1. This CDR3 region has 13 residues. V lost 3 bases and J lost 2; bases outside the gene matches: 0.